This TCR beta chain was found in a study of shared clonotypes between healthy human individuals. Looking at the study overall: Per donor, three plates held CD4 naive cells, three held CD4 memory, two held CD8 naive and one held CD8 memory. Study-wide points: Blood was the only sampled material, and tissue repertoires likely differ.

The deep-level immunoSEQ assay was used. Assay: immunoSEQ multiplex PCR; the TCRdb copy retains only in-frame clones and omits some. The sample consists of 500,000 to 550,000 clones, 90% to 97% of them appearing once. CD4+ cell separation produced CD45RA+ naive and CD45RA-negative memory subsets. The CDR3 has 15 residues. Germline V gene data show CDR1 as SNHLY and CDR2 as FYNNEI. The V segment lost 6 bases and the J segment 7 bases; nucleotides outside the gene matches: 9. This clone was observed once. Its antigen is not known. The source material was naive CD4+ T cells sorted from blood. Documented subset: CD45RA+ positively selected. The clonotype comes from a woman aged 25 to 39 in good health. V gene TRBV2 combines with J gene TRBJ2-1; 10 bases align to TRBD1. The CDR3 nucleotides read TGTGCCAGCAGATGGGACAGGGGAGGCTCGAATGAGCAGTTCTTC. It is translated as CASRWDRGGSNEQFF.